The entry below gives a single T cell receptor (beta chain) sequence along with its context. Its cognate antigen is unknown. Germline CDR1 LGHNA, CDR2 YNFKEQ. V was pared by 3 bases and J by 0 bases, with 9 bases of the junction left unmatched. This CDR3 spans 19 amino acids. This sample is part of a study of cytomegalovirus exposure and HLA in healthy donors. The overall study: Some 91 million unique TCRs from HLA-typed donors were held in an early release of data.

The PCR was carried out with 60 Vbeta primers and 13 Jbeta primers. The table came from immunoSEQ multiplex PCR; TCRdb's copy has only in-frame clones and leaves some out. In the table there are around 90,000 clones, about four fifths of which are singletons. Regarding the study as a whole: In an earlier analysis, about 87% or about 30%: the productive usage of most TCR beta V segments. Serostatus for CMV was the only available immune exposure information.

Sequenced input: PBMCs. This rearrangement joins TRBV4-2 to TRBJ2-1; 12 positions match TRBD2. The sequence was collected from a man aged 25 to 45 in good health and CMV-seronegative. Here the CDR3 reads CASSQTSGGAPISYNEQFF. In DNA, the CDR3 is TGTGCCAGCAGCCAGACTAGCGGGGGAGCACCCATCTCCTACAATGAGCAGTTCTTC.